Below, 28 T cell receptor beta chains from the same sample are listed, as sequenced in a study of blood T cell repertoires in COVID-19. This table comes from immunoSEQ multiplex PCR, and its TCRdb copy is limited to in-frame clones, with some not included. The table lists under 250,000 clones, 80% to 90% of them singletons. Sequencing input: PBMCs or T cells enriched from blood (not recorded which). Receptor source: a young woman with acute COVID-19.

The rearrangement links TRBV3-1 (or the pseudogene TRBV3-2) to TRBJ1-1, with D tentatively TRBD1 (5 bases). The CDR3 runs 14 residues. V lost 3 bases to trimming and J lost 3 bases, with 11 bases between them. Germline V lookup: CDR1 LGHDT, CDR2 YNNKEL (reference sequence). In DNA form, the CDR3 reads TGTGCCAGCAGCCATATCGCGACAGACACTGAAGCTTTCTTT. This sequence encodes CASSHIATDTEAFF.

In its sample, this clone was seen a few times. Other nucleotide sequences in the sample specify the same CDR3. The chain carries TRBV2 and TRBJ2-5; tentative D call: TRBD1 (5 bases). V was shortened by 4 bases and J by 5 bases, with 11 bases between the two germline ends. The CDR3 length is 13 residues. Germline CDR1 SNHLY, CDR2 FYNNEI. In DNA form, the CDR3 reads TGTGCCAGCAGTGGGCAGGGCCGGGAGACCCAGTACTTC. Translation gives CASSGQGRETQYF.

This rearrangement joins TRBV5-8 to TRBJ2-5; 13 bases agree with TRBD2. This CDR3 has 16 amino acids. The J segment lost 5 bases and the V segment lost 3 bases, leaving 7 bases of the junction unmatched. From germline, CDR1 is SGHTS and CDR2 YDEGEE. As DNA, the CDR3 is TGTGCCAGCAGCTCCGCACTAGCGGGGGGGATGGAGACCCAGTACTTC. This gives the protein CASSSALAGGMETQYF.

The gene calls are TRBV14 and TRBJ1-6; no definite D call. The CDR3 runs to 14 residues. Trimming shortened V by 4 bases and J by 8 bases, and 12 bases separated the two germline ends. Germline V CDR1 and CDR2: SGHDN, FVKESK. CDR3 residues: CASSRRLLYSPLHF. The CDR3 region has the DNA TGTGCCAGCAGCCGGCGTTTACTATATTCACCCCTCCACTTT.

The chain uses TRBV6-5 and TRBJ1-5, with D maybe TRBD1 (6 bases). Germline CDR1 and CDR2: MNHEY and SVGAGI. V was cut by 10 bases and J by 0 bases, with 13 bases left in between. There are 14 residues in the CDR3. DNA for the CDR3: TGTGCCACCACAGGGACCTATAGCAATCAGCCCCAGCATTTT. Its protein is CATTGTYSNQPQHF.

The chain links TRBV5-5 to TRBJ2-3; perhaps TRBD2 as D (5 bases). Trimming cost V 1 base and J 6 bases, with 12 bases left between them. Germline values: CDR1 SGHKS, CDR2 YYEKEE (reference sequence). The CDR3 is 14 amino acids. CDR3 protein: CASSLFTSPDTQYF. CDR3 sequence (DNA): TGTGCCAGCAGCTTGTTCACTAGTCCCGATACGCAGTATTTT. The variable domain in full, completed from reference TRBV5-5 and TRBJ2-3, reads DAGVTQSPTHLIKTRGQQVTLRCSPISGHKSVSWYQQVLGQGPQFIFQYYEKEERGRGNFPDRFSARQFPNYSSELNVNALLLGDSALYLCASSLFTSPDTQYFGPGTRLTVL.

The chain uses TRBV29-1 and TRBJ1-4, with 9 bases aligning to TRBD1. The CDR3 is 14 amino acids. Losses at the gene ends were 0 bases for V and 7 bases for J; bases not matched to a gene: 3. The V gene's germline CDR1 is SQVTM and CDR2 ANQGSEA. CDR3 DNA: TGCAGCGTTGAAGATGGGACAGGGACTGAAAAACTGTTTTTT. Amino acid sequence: CSVEDGTGTEKLFF.

This chain links TRBV2 with TRBJ1-1; D remains unclear. Trimming cost V 9 bases and J 8 bases, with 19 bases left between them. This CDR3 is 13 amino acids long. Germline lookup yields CDR1 SNHLY and CDR2 FYNNEI. Here the CDR3 reads CASTNAAANEAFF. The CDR3 DNA is TGTGCCAGTACTAATGCGGCAGCCAACGAAGCTTTCTTT. Combining the CDR3 with reference TRBV2 and TRBJ1-1 gives the whole variable domain EPEVTQTPSHQVTQMGQEVILRCVPISNHLYFYWYRQILGQKVEFLVSFYNNEISEKSEIFDDQFSVERPDGSNFTLKIRSTKLEDSAMYFCASTNAAANEAFFGQGTRLTVV.

V gene TRBV7-8 combines with J gene TRBJ1-5; 9 positions match TRBD1. CDR1 and CDR2 (germline): SGHVS, FQNEAQ. The ends lost 5 bases at V and 6 bases at J; junction bases unmatched: 2. The CDR3 runs to 13 residues. The CDR3 nucleotides read TGTGCCAGCAGCAGGGACAGGGTTCAGCCCCAGCATTTT. Its translation is CASSRDRVQPQHF.

V usage is TRBV5-6 and J usage is TRBJ2-1, with 9 positions matching TRBD1. The CDR3 totals 15 residues. Germline V gene data show CDR1 as SGHDT and CDR2 as YYEEEE. V lost 5 bases to trimming and J lost 1 base; unmatched junction nucleotides: 4. Written as DNA, the CDR3 is TGTGCCAGCAGACCTGGACAGGGGTCCTACAATGAGCAGTTCTTC. As protein: CASRPGQGSYNEQFF.

The chain uses TRBV19 and TRBJ1-2, with TRBD1 identical over 9 bases. The CDR3 sequence is 15 residues long. J was trimmed by 4 bases and V by 6 bases; bases with no gene match: 9. The germline V gene has CDR1 LNHDA and CDR2 SQIVND (reference sequence). The CDR3 coding sequence is TGTGCCAGTAGGAGGACAGGGGACCCCTTCTATGGCTACACCTTC. It yields the protein CASRRTGDPFYGYTF.

The chain couples TRBV24-1 to TRBJ1-1, with D unclear. The germline CDR1 and CDR2 sequences are KGHDR and SFDVKD. The CDR3 contains 12 residues. The V end lost 5 bases, the J end lost 1 base, and 4 bases lay between the germline ends. The CDR3 DNA follows: TGTGCCACCAGTGCGTCGAACACTGAAGCTTTCTTT. Its translation: CATSASNTEAFF.

This chain links TRBV6-5 with TRBJ1-1, with a possible D match to TRBD1 (5 bases). The germline V gene has CDR1 MNHEY and CDR2 SVGAGI. The V end was cut by 6 bases, the J end by 2 bases, with 16 bases between. The CDR3 spans 15 residues. The DNA of the CDR3 is TGTGCCAGCAGACGATTCCTTAGGGGAAACACTGAAGCTTTCTTT. Translation gives CASRRFLRGNTEAFF.

The V call is TRBV30, the J call TRBJ1-3, with unresolved D. V was clipped by 2 bases and J by 1 base, with 9 bases between them. The CDR3 length is 14 residues. Germline CDR1 GTSNPN, CDR2 SVGIG (reference sequence). The CDR3, as DNA: TGTGCCTGGAGTCAGGCTTCTTCTGGAAACACCATATATTTT. It encodes CAWSQASSGNTIYF.

This rearrangement joins TRBV4-2 to TRBJ1-6, with no clear D. This CDR3 has 14 residues. The V gene lost 0 bases and the J gene lost 8 bases, with 8 bases spanning the gap. Germline V lookup: CDR1 LGHNA, CDR2 YNFKEQ. CDR3 sequence reads: CASSQDWSYSPLHF. As DNA, the CDR3 is TGTGCCAGCAGCCAAGATTGGAGCTATTCACCCCTCCACTTT.

The chain has TRBV4-3 and TRBJ2-5, with D possibly being TRBD2 (5 bases). The CDR3 loop spans 16 amino acids. Trimming removed 2 bases at V and 0 bases at J, with 13 bases between. Per germline, CDR1 LGHNA and CDR2 YSLEER. DNA for the CDR3: TGCGCCAGCAGCCAACGAGGGCGCGGATACCAAGAGACCCAGTACTTC. Translating gives CASSQRGRGYQETQYF.

The chain combines TRBV12-5 with TRBJ1-2; possible D gene TRBD1, 5 bases. Trimming cost V 6 bases and J 12 bases, with 17 bases left between them. There are 12 residues in the CDR3. Per germline, CDR1 LGHNT and CDR2 FRNRAP. The chain's CDR3 is CASGRSEGTDTF. In DNA, the CDR3 is TGTGCTAGTGGCCGATCGGAGGGGACGGACACCTTC.

This clone was recorded once. The rearrangement uses TRBV2 and TRBJ1-2, with 11 bases fitting TRBD1. Germline lookup yields CDR1 SNHLY and CDR2 FYNNEI. The CDR3 loop spans 16 amino acids. Unmatched junction bases numbered 7, after V lost 5 bases and J lost 2 bases. The CDR3 DNA follows: TGTGCCAGCAGTATCCCGGGACAGGGGGGGAACTATGGCTACACCTTC. Its translation: CASSIPGQGGNYGYTF.

This clone was detected only once. The chain employs TRBV27 and TRBJ2-2, with 11 bases matching TRBD2. Germline V gives CDR1 MNHEY, CDR2 SMNVEV (reference sequence). Trimming cost V 2 bases and J 7 bases; bases outside gene matches: 3. This CDR3 has 15 amino acids. CDR3 amino acids: CASSLTSGGGGELFF. CDR3 nucleotides: TGTGCCAGCAGTTTAACTAGCGGGGGTGGCGGGGAGCTGTTTTTT.

The J gene is TRBJ1-4, the V gene TRBV30, with a weak D call TRBD1 (5 bases). The CDR3 contains 15 residues. The V gene lost 0 bases and the J gene lost 9 bases, with 17 bases spanning the gap. Germline values: CDR1 GTSNPN, CDR2 SVGIG (reference sequence). CDR3 nucleotide sequence: TGTGCCTGGAGTGTAGGGGCAGGACCGGTCCAAAAACTGTTTTTT. This gives the protein CAWSVGAGPVQKLFF. Complete variable domain (other parts from reference TRBV30 and TRBJ1-4): SQTIHQWPATLVQPVGSPLSLECTVEGTSNPNLYWYRQAAGRGLQLLFYSVGIGQISSEVPQNLSASRPQDRQFILSSKKLLLSDSGFYLCAWSVGAGPVQKLFFGSGTQLSVL.

The chain's CDR3 is CASSLTMEGSGVAGSSGTDTQYF. The CDR3 nucleotides read TGTGCCAGCAGTTTAACTATGGAGGGTTCTGGGGTAGCGGGCTCCTCGGGCACAGATACGCAGTATTTT. The gene calls are TRBV27 and TRBJ2-3, with TRBD2 identical over 7 bases. There are 23 residues in the CDR3. After removal of 2 bases from V and 1 base from J, the junction contained 27 bases not matched to a gene. The germline V gene encodes CDR1 MNHEY and CDR2 SMNVEV (reference sequence).

The CDR3 nucleotides are TGTGCCAGCAGCCTTAGCGGGGGGGCTTACGAGCAGTACTTC. Its translation is CASSLSGGAYEQYF. The chain recombines TRBV6-6 with TRBJ2-7; the match to TRBD2 covers 11 bases. The germline gives CDR1 MNHNY, CDR2 SVGAGI (reference sequence). This CDR3 region has 14 residues. Trimming took 6 bases from V and 4 from J; bases not matched to a gene: 5.

The chain links TRBV11-2 to TRBJ1-1, with 7 bases matching TRBD1. Germline CDR1 and CDR2: SGHAT and FQNNGV. V shed 4 bases, J shed 2 bases, and the junction held 4 bases outside the gene matches. The CDR3 totals 14 residues. The CDR3: CASSYTGENTEAFF. The CDR3 nucleotides read TGTGCCAGCAGCTACACAGGGGAAAACACTGAAGCTTTCTTT.

This chain links TRBV4-3 with TRBJ2-5; a weak D match, TRBD2 (5 bases). The CDR3 spans 13 residues. Germline V gene lookup returns CDR1 LGHNA and CDR2 YSLEER. Trimming left V 3 bases short and J 4 bases short, with 9 bases between. The CDR3 nucleotides are TGCGCCAGCAGCCAGGGCAGCGGAGAGACCCAGTACTTC. It yields the protein CASSQGSGETQYF.

This chain joins TRBV12-3 or TRBV12-4 and TRBJ2-1, with no clear D. This CDR3 has 12 amino acids. Trimming pared 5 bases from V and 0 bases from J, leaving 2 bases between. CDR3 bases: TGTGCCAGCAGTCGCTCCTACAATGAGCAGTTCTTC. Its protein is CASSRSYNEQFF.

With regard to this clone: The sample contains more than one DNA sequence encoding this CDR3. The chain uses TRBV3-1 (or the pseudogene TRBV3-2) and TRBJ2-3; 7 bases agree with TRBD2. CDR1 and CDR2 (germline): LGHDT, YNNKEL (reference sequence). The V segment lost 4 bases and the J segment 1 base; nucleotides outside the gene matches: 8. This CDR3 spans 16 amino acids. The CDR3 nucleotides read TGTGCCAGCAGCCCGCCATCGAGCGGGGGCACAGATACGCAGTATTTT. Protein sequence: CASSPPSSGGTDTQYF.

This clone occurred a few times. This chain joins TRBV2 and TRBJ1-3; D unclear. Germline V CDR1 and CDR2: SNHLY, FYNNEI. There are 14 residues in the CDR3. V lost 4 bases and J lost 2, with 9 bases in between. CDR3 DNA: TGTGCCAGCAGTGCCGGAGGGACTGGAAACACCATATATTTT. It codes for CASSAGGTGNTIYF.

This clone was counted a single time. The chain employs TRBV29-1 and TRBJ2-5; D is possibly TRBD2 (7 bases). The germline V gene encodes CDR1 SQVTM and CDR2 ANQGSEA. The CDR3 length is 16 residues. Trimming removed 0 bases at V and 5 bases at J, with 19 bases between. CDR3 sequence (DNA): TGCAGCGTTGAAGATCTTTTTTCGGGGGGCTCGGAGACCCAGTACTTC. Translating it yields CSVEDLFSGGSETQYF.